Shown below are 2 T cell receptor beta chains from a single sample sequenced in a study of OX40 agonist ivuxolimab in advanced cancers. Assay used: immunoSEQ multiplex PCR; TCRdb lists only in-frame clones, some missing. The sample yields fewer than 40,000 clones, more than 60% seen once. The sample in question was CD4+ or CD8+ T cells sorted from blood, obtained in a trial of the OX40 agonist ivuxolimab. The source is an adult with an advanced solid tumor such as melanoma, head and neck, liver or kidney cancer.

The chain has TRBV29-1 and TRBJ2-1; TRBD1 is a possible D gene (6 bases). CDR3 size: 12 residues. Trimming cost V 6 bases and J 6 bases, with 12 bases left between them. The germline V gene encodes CDR1 SQVTM and CDR2 ANQGSEA. The CDR3 DNA sequence: TGCAGCGTCACAGGGTGGAGCAATGAGCAGTTCTTC. Translating it yields CSVTGWSNEQFF.

This sequence joins TRBV6-5 and TRBJ1-6, with a weak D call TRBD1 (6 bases). V was cut by 6 bases and J by 5 bases, with 11 bases left in between. The germline gives CDR1 MNHEY, CDR2 SVGAGI. The CDR3 contains 14 residues. The CDR3 is CASSQGRDNSPLHF. DNA for the CDR3: TGTGCCAGCAGCCAGGGGAGGGATAATTCACCCCTCCACTTT.